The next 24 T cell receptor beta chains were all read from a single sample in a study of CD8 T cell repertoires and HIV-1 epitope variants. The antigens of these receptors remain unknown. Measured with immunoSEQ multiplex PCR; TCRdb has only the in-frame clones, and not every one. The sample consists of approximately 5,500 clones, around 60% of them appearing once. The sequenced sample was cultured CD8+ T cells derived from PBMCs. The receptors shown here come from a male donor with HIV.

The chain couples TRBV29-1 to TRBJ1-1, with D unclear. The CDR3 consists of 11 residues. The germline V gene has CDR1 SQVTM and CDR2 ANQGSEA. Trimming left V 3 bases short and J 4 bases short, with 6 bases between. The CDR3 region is CSVEGSTEAFF. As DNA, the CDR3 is TGCAGCGTTGAGGGCAGCACTGAAGCTTTCTTT.

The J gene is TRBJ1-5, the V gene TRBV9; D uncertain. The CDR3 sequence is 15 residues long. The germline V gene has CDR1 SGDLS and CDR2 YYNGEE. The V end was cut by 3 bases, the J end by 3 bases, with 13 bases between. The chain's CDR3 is CASSARGSLNQPQHF. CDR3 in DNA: TGTGCCAGCAGCGCCCGAGGGAGTCTCAATCAGCCCCAGCATTTT.

The DNA of the CDR3 is TGTGCCAGCAGCTTAGGACAGGGGGCGGGTGGCTACACCTTC. Its protein product is CASSLGQGAGGYTF. V is TRBV7-9 and J is TRBJ1-2, with 10 bases that match TRBD1. The CDR3 totals 14 residues. V lost 1 base and J lost 7; bases outside the gene matches: 3. In germline, CDR1 is SEHNR, CDR2 FQNEAQ (reference sequence).

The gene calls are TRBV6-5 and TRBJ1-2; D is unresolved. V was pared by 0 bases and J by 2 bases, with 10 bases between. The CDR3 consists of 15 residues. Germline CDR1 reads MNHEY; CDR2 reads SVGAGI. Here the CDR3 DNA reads TGTGCCAGCAGTTACTCGGGGTCGGGGAACTATGGCTACACCTTC. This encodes CASSYSGSGNYGYTF.

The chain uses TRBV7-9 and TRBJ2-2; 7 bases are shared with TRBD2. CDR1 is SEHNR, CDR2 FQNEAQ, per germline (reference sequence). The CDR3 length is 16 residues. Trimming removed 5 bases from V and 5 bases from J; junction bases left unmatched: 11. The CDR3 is CASSPSAGVTTGELFF. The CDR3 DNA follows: TGTGCCAGCAGCCCGAGTGCGGGAGTAACTACCGGGGAGCTGTTTTTT.

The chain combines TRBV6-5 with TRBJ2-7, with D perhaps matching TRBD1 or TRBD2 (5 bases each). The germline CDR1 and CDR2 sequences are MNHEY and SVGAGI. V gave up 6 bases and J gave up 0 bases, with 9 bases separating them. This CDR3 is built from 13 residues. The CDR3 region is CASSPRGSYEQYF. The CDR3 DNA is TGTGCCAGCAGCCCGAGGGGCTCCTACGAGCAGTACTTC.

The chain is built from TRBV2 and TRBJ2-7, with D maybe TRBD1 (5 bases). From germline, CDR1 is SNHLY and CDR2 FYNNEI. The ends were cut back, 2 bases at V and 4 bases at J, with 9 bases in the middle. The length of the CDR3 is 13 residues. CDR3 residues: CASSEWGGYEQYF. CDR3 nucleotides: TGTGCCAGCAGTGAATGGGGCGGATACGAGCAGTACTTC.

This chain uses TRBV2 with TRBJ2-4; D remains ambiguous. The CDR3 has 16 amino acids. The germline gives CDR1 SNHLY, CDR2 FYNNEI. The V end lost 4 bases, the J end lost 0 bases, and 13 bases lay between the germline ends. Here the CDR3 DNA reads TGTGCCAGCAGTGGTGTGGAGCAAAGAGCCAAAAACATTCAGTACTTC. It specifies CASSGVEQRAKNIQYF.

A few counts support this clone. CDR3 region: CASSLDSYNEQFF. CDR3 sequence (DNA): TGCGCCAGCAGCTTGGACAGTTACAATGAGCAGTTCTTC. V gene TRBV5-1 combines with J gene TRBJ2-1; D gene ambiguous. CDR3 length: 13 residues. The V gene's germline CDR1 is SGHRS and CDR2 YFSETQ. V was trimmed by 0 bases and J by 4 bases, leaving 5 bases between them.

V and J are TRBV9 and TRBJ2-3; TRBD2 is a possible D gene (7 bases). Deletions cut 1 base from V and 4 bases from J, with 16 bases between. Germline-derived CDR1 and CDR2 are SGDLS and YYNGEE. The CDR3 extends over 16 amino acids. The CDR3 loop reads CASSVSSGEGADTQYF. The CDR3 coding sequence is TGTGCCAGCAGCGTATCTAGCGGAGAGGGGGCAGATACGCAGTATTTT.

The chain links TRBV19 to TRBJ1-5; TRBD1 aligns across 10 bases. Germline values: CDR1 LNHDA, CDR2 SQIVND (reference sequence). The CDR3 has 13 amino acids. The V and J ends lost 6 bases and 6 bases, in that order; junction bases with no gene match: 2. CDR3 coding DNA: TGTGCCAGTAGCTGGACAGGGGGTCAGCCCCAGCATTTT. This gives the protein CASSWTGGQPQHF. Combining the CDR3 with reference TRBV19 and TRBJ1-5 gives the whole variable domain DGGITQSPKYLFRKEGQNVTLSCEQNLNHDAMYWYRQDPGQGLRLIYYSQIVNDFQKGDIAEGYSVSREKKESFPLTVTSAQKNPTAFYLCASSWTGGQPQHFGDGTRLSIL.

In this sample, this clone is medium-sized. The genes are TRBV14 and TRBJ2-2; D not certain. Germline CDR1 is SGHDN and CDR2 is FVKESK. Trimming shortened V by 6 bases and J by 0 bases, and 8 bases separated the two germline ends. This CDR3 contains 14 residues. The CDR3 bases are TGTGCCAGCAGGCTAGAAGCGAACACCGGGGAGCTGTTTTTT. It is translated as CASRLEANTGELFF.

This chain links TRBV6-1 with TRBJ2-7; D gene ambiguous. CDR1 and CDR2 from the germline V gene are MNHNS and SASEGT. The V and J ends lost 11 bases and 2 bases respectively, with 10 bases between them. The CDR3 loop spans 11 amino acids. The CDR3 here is CAVQDPYEQYF. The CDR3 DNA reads TGTGCCGTCCAGGACCCCTACGAGCAGTACTTC.

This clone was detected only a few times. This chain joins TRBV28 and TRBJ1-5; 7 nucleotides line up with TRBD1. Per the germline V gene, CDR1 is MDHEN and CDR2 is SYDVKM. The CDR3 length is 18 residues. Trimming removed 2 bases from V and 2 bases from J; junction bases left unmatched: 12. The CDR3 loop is CASSLAKSGGRGNQPQHF. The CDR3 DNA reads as TGTGCCAGCAGTTTAGCGAAGTCAGGGGGAAGGGGCAATCAGCCCCAGCATTTT. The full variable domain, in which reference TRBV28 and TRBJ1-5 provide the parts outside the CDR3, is DVKVTQSSRYLVKRTGEKVFLECVQDMDHENMFWYRQDPGLGLRLIYFSYDVKMKEKGDIPEGYSVSREKKERFSLILESASTNQTSMYLCASSLAKSGGRGNQPQHFGDGTRLSIL.

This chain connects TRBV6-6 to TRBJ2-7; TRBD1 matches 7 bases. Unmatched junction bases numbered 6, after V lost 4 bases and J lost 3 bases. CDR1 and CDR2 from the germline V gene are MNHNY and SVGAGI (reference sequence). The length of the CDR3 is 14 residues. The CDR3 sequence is CASSSPTGNYEQYF. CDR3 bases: TGTGCCAGCAGTTCGCCGACAGGGAACTACGAGCAGTACTTC.

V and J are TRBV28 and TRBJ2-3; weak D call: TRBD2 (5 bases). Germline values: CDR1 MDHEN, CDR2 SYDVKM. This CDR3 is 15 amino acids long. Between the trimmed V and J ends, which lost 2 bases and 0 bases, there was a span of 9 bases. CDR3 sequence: CASSLGAVSTDTQYF. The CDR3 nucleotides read TGTGCCAGCAGTTTAGGAGCGGTAAGCACAGATACGCAGTATTTT.

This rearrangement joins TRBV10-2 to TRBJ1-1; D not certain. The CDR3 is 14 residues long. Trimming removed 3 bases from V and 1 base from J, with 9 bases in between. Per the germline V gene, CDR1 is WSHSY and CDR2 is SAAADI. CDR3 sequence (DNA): TGCGCCAGCAGTGAATCGGTAGCGAACACTGAAGCTTTCTTT. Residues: CASSESVANTEAFF.

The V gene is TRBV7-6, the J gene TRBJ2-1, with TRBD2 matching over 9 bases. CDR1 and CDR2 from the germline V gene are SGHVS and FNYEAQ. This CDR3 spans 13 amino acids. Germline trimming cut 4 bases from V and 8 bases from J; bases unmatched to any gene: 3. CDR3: CASSSGLADEQFF. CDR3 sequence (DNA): TGTGCCAGCAGCTCGGGACTAGCCGATGAGCAGTTCTTC.

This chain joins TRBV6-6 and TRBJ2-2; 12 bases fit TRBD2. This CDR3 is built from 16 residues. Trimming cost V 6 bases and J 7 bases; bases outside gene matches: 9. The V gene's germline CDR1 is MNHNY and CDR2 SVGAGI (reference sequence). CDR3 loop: CASRPRTSGEGGELFF. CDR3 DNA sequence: TGTGCCAGCAGACCGAGGACTAGCGGGGAGGGCGGGGAGCTGTTTTTT.

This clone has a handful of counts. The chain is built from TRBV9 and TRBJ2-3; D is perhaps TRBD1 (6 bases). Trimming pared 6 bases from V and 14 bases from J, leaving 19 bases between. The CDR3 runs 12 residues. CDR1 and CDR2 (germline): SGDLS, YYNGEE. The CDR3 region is CASTLINPGAYF. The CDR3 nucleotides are TGTGCCAGCACCCTAATTAACCCAGGGGCGTATTTT. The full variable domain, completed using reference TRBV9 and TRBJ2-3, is DSGVTQTPKHLITATGQRVTLRCSPRSGDLSVYWYQQSLDQGLQFLIQYYNGEERAKGNILERFSAQQFPDLHSELNLSSLELGDSALYFCASTLINPGAYFGPGTRLTVL.

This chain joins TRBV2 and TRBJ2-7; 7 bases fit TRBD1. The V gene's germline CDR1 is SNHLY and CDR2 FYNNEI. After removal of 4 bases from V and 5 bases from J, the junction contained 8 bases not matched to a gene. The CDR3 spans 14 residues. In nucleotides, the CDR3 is TGTGCCAGCAGTGGAGACAGGGAGATCAACGAGCAGTACTTC. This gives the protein CASSGDREINEQYF.

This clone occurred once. CDR3 coding DNA: TGTGCCAGCAGCTTCCGGGACGGCGTCAATGAAAAACTGTTTTTT. It translates to CASSFRDGVNEKLFF. The chain joins TRBV6-5 to TRBJ1-4, with a weak D call TRBD1 (5 bases). This CDR3 spans 15 amino acids. Germline V gene data show CDR1 as MNHEY and CDR2 as SVGAGI. V was shortened by 6 bases and J by 5 bases, with 16 bases between the two germline ends.

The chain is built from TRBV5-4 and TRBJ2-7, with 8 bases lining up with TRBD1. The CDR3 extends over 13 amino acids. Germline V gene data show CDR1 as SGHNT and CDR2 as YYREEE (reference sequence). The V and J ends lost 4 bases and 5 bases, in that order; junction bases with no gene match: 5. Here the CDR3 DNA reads TGTGCCAGCAGCCGTCGACAGGGGAACGAGCAGTACTTC. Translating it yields CASSRRQGNEQYF.

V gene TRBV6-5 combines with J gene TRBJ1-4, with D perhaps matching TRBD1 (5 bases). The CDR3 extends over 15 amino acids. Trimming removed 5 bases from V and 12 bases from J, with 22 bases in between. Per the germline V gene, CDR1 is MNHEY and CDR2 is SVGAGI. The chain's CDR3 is CASSPRVRGNEELFF. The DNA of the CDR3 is TGTGCCAGCAGTCCCAGGGTCCGTGGGAATGAGGAACTGTTTTTT.